Following are 30 T cell receptor beta chains from one sample sequenced in a study of blood T cell repertoires in COVID-19. Libraries were prepared by immunoSEQ multiplex PCR; TCRdb keeps only in-frame clonotypes and omits some of them. The table has 70,000 or so clones, around 84% seen once; the top ten hold about 4%. The sequenced material came from peripheral blood. The receptors here all came from a man between 50 and 59 years old with acute or convalescent COVID-19.

This chain connects TRBV27 to TRBJ1-4; D gene uncertain. Germline lookup yields CDR1 MNHEY and CDR2 SMNVEV (reference sequence). The CDR3 loop spans 14 amino acids. V dropped 6 bases and J dropped 0 bases, with 8 bases sitting between them. CDR3: CASSRTATNEKLFF. CDR3 sequence (DNA): TGTGCCAGCAGCAGGACTGCAACTAATGAAAAACTGTTTTTT.

The chain carries TRBV28 and TRBJ1-2, with D unresolved. The V gene lost 6 bases and the J gene lost 8 bases, with 13 bases spanning the gap. Germline values: CDR1 MDHEN, CDR2 SYDVKM. The CDR3 runs 12 residues. The CDR3 DNA sequence: TGTGCCAGCAGCCCCCCAAATTTCGGCTACACCTTC. It is translated as CASSPPNFGYTF.

The chain has TRBV7-4 and TRBJ1-4; the D is unclear. Trimming pared 1 base from V and 3 bases from J, leaving 18 bases between. CDR3 length equals 18 residues. Per the germline V gene, CDR1 is SGHVT and CDR2 is SQSDAQ. The CDR3 DNA is TGTGCCAGCAGCTTAGTACGGCCACCGATGAGGGCTAATGAAAAACTGTTTTTT. This translates into CASSLVRPPMRANEKLFF.

The chain carries TRBV30 and TRBJ1-2; D might be TRBD1 (5 bases). This CDR3 has 15 amino acids. Per the germline V gene, CDR1 is GTSNPN and CDR2 is SVGIG (reference sequence). Trimming took off 4 bases at V and 3 bases at J, with 18 bases between the two ends. The CDR3 sequence is CAWTSGGTLYYGYTF. DNA for the CDR3: TGTGCCTGGACTTCGGGAGGGACCCTCTACTATGGCTACACCTTC.

V and J are TRBV20-1 and TRBJ2-2, with 9 bases matching TRBD2. V shed 3 bases and J 3 bases; nucleotides not matched to a gene: 8. CDR1 and CDR2 from the germline V gene are DFQATT and SNEGSKA (reference sequence). The CDR3 has 16 residues. In DNA form, the CDR3 reads TGCAGTGCTAGTTATAGCGGGAGACGGTACACCGGGGAGCTGTTTTTT. Translated: CSASYSGRRYTGELFF.

This clone was detected only once. The V gene is TRBV27, the J gene TRBJ1-6; 8 nucleotides align to TRBD1. The germline gives CDR1 MNHEY, CDR2 SMNVEV (reference sequence). The CDR3 has 19 amino acids. The J segment lost 0 bases and the V segment lost 5 bases, leaving 12 bases of the junction unmatched. CDR3 amino acids: CASSPRGTGKSSYNSPLHF. The DNA for the CDR3 is TGTGCCAGCAGTCCGAGAGGGACAGGCAAGAGCTCCTATAATTCACCCCTCCACTTT.

This sequence joins TRBV11-3 and TRBJ2-7; D is unresolved. The CDR3 covers 14 residues. CDR1 and CDR2 from the germline V gene are SGHNT and YENEEA. The V and J ends lost 6 bases and 4 bases respectively, with 16 bases between them. The CDR3 region is CASSPSRGPYEQYF. In nucleotides, the CDR3 is TGTGCCAGCAGTCCCAGCAGAGGCCCTTACGAGCAGTACTTC.

The chain couples TRBV27 to TRBJ2-7, with 9 bases identical to TRBD2. V was pared by 5 bases and J by 8 bases, with 13 bases of the junction left unmatched. CDR3 length equals 15 residues. Germline loops: CDR1 MNHEY, CDR2 SMNVEV (reference sequence). The CDR3 region is CASSRGLGGGVKQYF. The CDR3 DNA reads as TGTGCCAGCAGTAGAGGCCTGGGCGGGGGGGTTAAGCAGTACTTC.

The chain combines TRBV6-6 with TRBJ1-5, with D tentatively TRBD1 (6 bases). V dropped 3 bases and J dropped 5 bases, with 14 bases sitting between them. The CDR3 is made up of 15 amino acids. Germline V lookup: CDR1 MNHNY, CDR2 SVGAGI (reference sequence). For the CDR3, the DNA is TGTGCCAGCAGTTATGGAACAGAGGGGGATCAGCCCCAGCATTTT. This translates into CASSYGTEGDQPQHF.

This clone was recorded once. The chain couples TRBV27 to TRBJ1-6; 8 bases agree with TRBD1. In germline, CDR1 is MNHEY, CDR2 SMNVEV (reference sequence). The CDR3 runs to 13 residues. Trimming cost V 8 bases and J 14 bases; bases outside gene matches: 11. CDR3 protein: CASQGQEQLSLHF. The DNA for the CDR3 is TGTGCCAGCCAGGGACAGGAACAACTCTCCCTCCACTTT.

The chain couples TRBV5-1 to TRBJ2-1, with TRBD2 identical over 8 bases. The V segment lost 5 bases and the J segment 5 bases; nucleotides outside the gene matches: 3. The CDR3 extends over 13 amino acids. CDR1 is SGHRS and CDR2 is YFSETQ in the germline V gene. The CDR3 loop reads CASRAGAHNEQFF. The CDR3 DNA reads as TGCGCCAGCAGAGCGGGGGCCCACAATGAGCAGTTCTTC.

The chain recombines TRBV18 with TRBJ1-2; D is unresolved. Between the trimmed V and J ends, which lost 2 bases and 3 bases, there was a span of 4 bases. This CDR3 has 12 amino acids. CDR1 is KGHSH, CDR2 LQKENI, per germline. The CDR3 DNA reads TGTGCCAGCTCACCAACGGACTATGGCTACACCTTC. This sequence encodes CASSPTDYGYTF.

The chain couples TRBV6-6 to TRBJ1-2; TRBD1 might be the D (6 bases). Trimming cost V 0 bases and J 4 bases, with 12 bases left between them. Germline-derived CDR1 and CDR2 are MNHNY and SVGAGI (reference sequence). The CDR3 is 15 amino acids. CDR3 residues: CASSYSRGAGYGYTF. CDR3 DNA sequence: TGTGCCAGCAGTTACTCGCGGGGGGCGGGCTATGGCTACACCTTC.

The rearrangement links TRBV5-1 to TRBJ2-5; TRBD1 matches at 7 bases. The CDR3 length is 16 residues. The V gene end was trimmed by 0 bases and the J gene end by 2 bases; junction bases not matched to a gene: 7. Germline-derived CDR1 and CDR2 are SGHRS and YFSETQ. CDR3 region: CASSLVRTGGQETQYF. The CDR3 nucleotides read TGCGCCAGCAGCTTGGTTCGGACAGGTGGGCAAGAGACCCAGTACTTC.

This clone showed up just once. CDR3 amino acids: CASSSTENANTGELFF. The CDR3 nucleotides are TGTGCCAGCAGCTCCACGGAGAATGCGAACACCGGGGAGCTGTTTTTT. The genes are TRBV7-6 and TRBJ2-2; no clear D gene. Germline CDR1 is SGHVS and CDR2 is FNYEAQ. Deletions cut 4 bases from V and 0 bases from J, with 12 bases between. The CDR3 loop spans 16 amino acids.

Only one count was recorded for this clone. J is TRBJ2-5 and V is TRBV21-1; TRBD1 reflects the table's D call only, with no check against the DNA. TRBV21-1 is given as a pseudogene. The CDR3 runs 14 residues. Written as DNA, the CDR3 is TGTGCCAGCAGCAATGGACAACGCCAAGAGACCCAGTACTTC. Protein product: CASSNGQRQETQYF.

The rearrangement links TRBV6-1 to TRBJ1-5, with a possible D match to TRBD1 (5 bases). The CDR3 sequence is 15 residues long. Germline values: CDR1 MNHNS, CDR2 SASEGT. The ends were cut back, 2 bases at V and 7 bases at J, with 15 bases in the middle. As DNA, the CDR3 is TGTGCCAGCAGTGAACAGGGACTAGCCAGACAGCCCCAGCATTTT. It yields the protein CASSEQGLARQPQHF.

The V call is TRBV2, the J call TRBJ1-6; D is ambiguous. Looked up from germline, CDR1 is SNHLY and CDR2 is FYNNEI. Trimming stripped 10 bases from V and 7 bases from J, with 20 bases between. The CDR3 length is 15 residues. In nucleotides, the CDR3 is TGTGCCACCGCTCTAGCGTCGGCTGGGAATTCACCCCTCCACTTT. It codes for CATALASAGNSPLHF. The full variable domain, completed using reference TRBV2 and TRBJ1-6, is EPEVTQTPSHQVTQMGQEVILRCVPISNHLYFYWYRQILGQKVEFLVSFYNNEISEKSEIFDDQFSVERPDGSNFTLKIRSTKLEDSAMYFCATALASAGNSPLHFGNGTRLTVT.

The V and J genes are TRBV11-2 and TRBJ2-7; a weak D match, TRBD1 (5 bases). The CDR3 is made up of 15 amino acids. Trimming took 5 bases from V and 2 from J, leaving 16 bases between them. Germline V lookup: CDR1 SGHAT, CDR2 FQNNGV. The CDR3 DNA follows: TGTGCCAGCAGCCCCCGGCCAGGGATTCCCTACGAGCAGTACTTC. Residues: CASSPRPGIPYEQYF.

J is TRBJ2-7 and V is TRBV18; 9 nucleotides match TRBD1. V dropped 0 bases and J dropped 3; count of bases not matched to a gene: 3. The CDR3 sequence is 15 residues long. Germline CDR1 is KGHSH and CDR2 is LQKENI. CDR3 sequence reads: CASSPPETGGYEQYF. For the CDR3, the DNA is TGTGCCAGCTCACCACCCGAGACAGGGGGCTACGAGCAGTACTTC.

This chain links TRBV27 with TRBJ2-7; 15 positions match TRBD2. In germline, CDR1 is MNHEY, CDR2 SMNVEV (reference sequence). The CDR3 spans 16 residues. J lost 0 bases, V lost 9 bases, and 6 bases had no gene match. In DNA form, the CDR3 reads TGTGCCAGTCGGACTAGCGGGAGGGGAAGCTCCTACGAGCAGTACTTC. It encodes CASRTSGRGSSYEQYF.

In its sample, this clone was seen a few times. This chain uses TRBV4-1 with TRBJ1-1; D is perhaps TRBD1 (6 bases). There are 14 residues in the CDR3. Trimming left V 0 bases short and J 4 bases short, with 9 bases between. Germline V lookup: CDR1 MGHRA, CDR2 YSYEKL. The CDR3 coding sequence is TGCGCCAGCAGCCAAGATAGCAGGGGCACTGAAGCTTTCTTT. This translates into CASSQDSRGTEAFF.

The chain uses TRBV6-2 or TRBV6-3 and TRBJ2-5, with 10 bases aligning to TRBD2. From germline, CDR1 is MNHEY and CDR2 SVGEGT. Losses at the gene ends were 5 bases for V and 5 bases for J; bases not matched to a gene: 8. The CDR3 is made up of 15 amino acids. The CDR3 nucleotides read TGTGCCAGCAGTCCCTGGGGGACTAGCGATGAGACCCAGTACTTC. Translating gives CASSPWGTSDETQYF.

This clone was counted once. The genes are TRBV19 and TRBJ2-3; 8 bases are a match to TRBD2. This CDR3 spans 16 amino acids. The V gene end was trimmed by 2 bases and the J gene end by 3 bases; junction bases not matched to a gene: 7. Germline V gene sequence: CDR1 LNHDA, CDR2 SQIVND (reference sequence). CDR3 protein: CASSINGGARTDTQYF. The CDR3 DNA reads as TGTGCCAGTAGTATAAACGGGGGGGCCCGGACAGATACGCAGTATTTT.

This sequence joins TRBV3-1 (or the pseudogene TRBV3-2) and TRBJ2-1; TRBD2 matches 8 bases. The CDR3 consists of 15 residues. After removal of 4 bases from V and 9 bases from J, the junction contained 11 bases not matched to a gene. Germline V gene data show CDR1 as LGHDT and CDR2 as YNNKEL (reference sequence). The CDR3 DNA follows: TGTGCCAGCAGCCCGCTGGGGACTAGGCTCGGTGAGCAGTTCTTC. Its protein product is CASSPLGTRLGEQFF.

This chain links TRBV19 with TRBJ1-1; the D gene is possibly TRBD1 (5 bases). The CDR3 has 16 amino acids. Trimming removed 3 bases at V and 1 base at J, with 15 bases between. Germline CDR1 LNHDA, CDR2 SQIVND (reference sequence). The CDR3 coding sequence is TGTGCCAGTAGTATGGGGCTGGGCCTTAAGAACACTGAAGCTTTCTTT. Translation gives CASSMGLGLKNTEAFF.

V is TRBV27 and J is TRBJ1-5, with 8 bases that match TRBD1. There are 14 residues in the CDR3. J lost 5 bases, V lost 3 bases, and 3 bases had no gene match. Germline values: CDR1 MNHEY, CDR2 SMNVEV (reference sequence). CDR3 protein: CASSLNRGDQPQHF. CDR3 sequence (DNA): TGTGCCAGCAGTTTGAACAGGGGGGATCAGCCCCAGCATTTT.

V and J are TRBV18 and TRBJ2-3; 7 nucleotides line up with TRBD1. Per the germline V gene, CDR1 is KGHSH and CDR2 is LQKENI. Germline trimming cut 6 bases from V and 1 base from J; bases unmatched to any gene: 7. The CDR3 loop spans 15 amino acids. The CDR3 sequence is CASSLTGVGTDTQYF. CDR3 coding DNA: TGTGCCAGCTCCCTTACAGGGGTGGGCACAGATACGCAGTATTTT.

This clone was detected once. V gene TRBV5-8 combines with J gene TRBJ1-5; 8 nucleotides align to TRBD1. V trimming: 2 bases; J trimming: 5 bases; junction bases outside the gene matches: 6. Germline V gives CDR1 SGHTS, CDR2 YDEGEE. The CDR3 is 15 amino acids. CDR3 region: CASSLPGQDDQPQHF. CDR3 bases: TGTGCCAGCAGCTTACCGGGACAGGATGATCAGCCCCAGCATTTT.

CDR3 sequence: CATAGVLGYTF. CDR3 DNA: TGTGCCACCGCAGGGGTGCTTGGCTACACCTTC. This rearrangement joins TRBV24-1 to TRBJ1-2; D is perhaps TRBD1 (6 bases). V gave up 9 bases and J gave up 7 bases, with 11 bases separating them. Per the germline V gene, CDR1 is KGHDR and CDR2 is SFDVKD. This CDR3 is 11 amino acids long.